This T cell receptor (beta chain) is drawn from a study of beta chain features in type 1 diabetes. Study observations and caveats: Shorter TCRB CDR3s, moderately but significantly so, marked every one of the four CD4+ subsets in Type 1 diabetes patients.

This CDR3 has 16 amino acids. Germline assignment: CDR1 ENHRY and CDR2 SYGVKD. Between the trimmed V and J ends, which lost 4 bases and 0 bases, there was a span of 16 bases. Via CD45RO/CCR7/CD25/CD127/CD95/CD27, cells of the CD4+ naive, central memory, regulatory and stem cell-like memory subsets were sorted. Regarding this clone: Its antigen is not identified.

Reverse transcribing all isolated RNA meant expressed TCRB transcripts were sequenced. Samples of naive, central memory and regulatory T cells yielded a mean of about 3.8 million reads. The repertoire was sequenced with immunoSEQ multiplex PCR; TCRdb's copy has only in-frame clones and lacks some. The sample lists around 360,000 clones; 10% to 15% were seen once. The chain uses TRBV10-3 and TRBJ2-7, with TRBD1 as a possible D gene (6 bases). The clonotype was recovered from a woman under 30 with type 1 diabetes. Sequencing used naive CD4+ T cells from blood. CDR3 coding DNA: TGTGCCATCAGTGGAGGGGGTCTAAAGAGCTCCTACGAGCAGTACTTC. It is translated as CAISGGGLKSSYEQYF.